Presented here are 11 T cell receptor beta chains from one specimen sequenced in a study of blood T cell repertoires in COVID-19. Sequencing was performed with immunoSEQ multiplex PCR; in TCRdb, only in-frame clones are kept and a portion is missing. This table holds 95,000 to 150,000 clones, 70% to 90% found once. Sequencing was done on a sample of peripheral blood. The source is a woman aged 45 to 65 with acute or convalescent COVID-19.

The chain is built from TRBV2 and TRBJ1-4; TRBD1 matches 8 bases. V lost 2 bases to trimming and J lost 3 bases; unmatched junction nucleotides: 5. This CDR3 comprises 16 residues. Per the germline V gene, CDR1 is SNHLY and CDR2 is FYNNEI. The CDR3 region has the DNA TGTGCCAGCAGTGAACAGGGGGCGCGAGCTAATGAAAAACTGTTTTTT. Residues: CASSEQGARANEKLFF. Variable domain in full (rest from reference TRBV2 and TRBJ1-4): EPEVTQTPSHQVTQMGQEVILRCVPISNHLYFYWYRQILGQKVEFLVSFYNNEISEKSEIFDDQFSVERPDGSNFTLKIRSTKLEDSAMYFCASSEQGARANEKLFFGSGTQLSVL.

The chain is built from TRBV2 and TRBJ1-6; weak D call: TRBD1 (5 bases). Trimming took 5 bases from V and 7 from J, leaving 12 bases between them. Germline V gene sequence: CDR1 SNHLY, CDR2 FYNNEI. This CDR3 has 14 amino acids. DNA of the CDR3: TGTGCCAGCAGTTTCGACAGCGCCAATTCACCCCTCCACTTT. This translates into CASSFDSANSPLHF.

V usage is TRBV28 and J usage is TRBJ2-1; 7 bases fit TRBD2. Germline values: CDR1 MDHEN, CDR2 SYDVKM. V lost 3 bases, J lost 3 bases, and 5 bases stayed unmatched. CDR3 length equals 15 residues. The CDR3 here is CASSFSGGVYNEQFF. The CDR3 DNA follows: TGTGCCAGCAGTTTTAGTGGGGGGGTCTACAATGAGCAGTTCTTC.

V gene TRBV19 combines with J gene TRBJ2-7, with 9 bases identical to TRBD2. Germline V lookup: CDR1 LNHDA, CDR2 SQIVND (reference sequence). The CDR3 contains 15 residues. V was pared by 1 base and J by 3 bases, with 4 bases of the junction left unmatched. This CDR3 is CASSIAAGGLYEQYF. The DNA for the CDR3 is TGTGCCAGTAGTATAGCGGCGGGGGGGCTCTACGAGCAGTACTTC.

The CDR3 DNA follows: TGTGCCAGTAGTTGGACAGGGGGCTCTGGGGCCAACGTCCTGACTTTC. This sequence encodes CASSWTGGSGANVLTF. The chain is built from TRBV19 and TRBJ2-6; TRBD1 agrees at 10 bases. After removal of 5 bases from V and 0 bases from J, the junction contained 1 base not matched to a gene. The CDR3 is 16 amino acids. Germline V CDR1 and CDR2: LNHDA, SQIVND (reference sequence).

CDR3 sequence: CASSQVTSGGTYEQYF. The CDR3 DNA is TGTGCCAGCAGCCAAGTGACTAGCGGGGGAACCTACGAGCAGTACTTC. V and J are TRBV3-1 (or the pseudogene TRBV3-2) and TRBJ2-7; 12 nucleotides agree with TRBD2. The junction had 3 bases not matched to a gene; V was cut back by 1 base and J by 2 bases. CDR1 LGHDT and CDR2 YNNKEL come from the germline V gene (reference sequence). The CDR3 extends over 16 amino acids.

DNA of the CDR3: TGTGCCAGCAGTTCCCCCCGAGGGGGGGTAAGGCACACTGAAGCTTTCTTT. Its protein is CASSSPRGGVRHTEAFF. The gene calls are TRBV28 and TRBJ1-1; a possible D gene is TRBD1 (6 bases). Trimming pared 4 bases from V and 3 bases from J, leaving 21 bases between. The CDR3 spans 17 residues. In germline, CDR1 is MDHEN, CDR2 SYDVKM.

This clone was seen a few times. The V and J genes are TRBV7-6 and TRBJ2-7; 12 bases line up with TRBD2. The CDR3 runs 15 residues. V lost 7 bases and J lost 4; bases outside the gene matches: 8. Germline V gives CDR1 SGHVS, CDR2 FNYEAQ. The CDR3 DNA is TGTGCCAGCACCCCAGGACTAGCGGGGCCGTACGAGCAGTACTTC. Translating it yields CASTPGLAGPYEQYF.

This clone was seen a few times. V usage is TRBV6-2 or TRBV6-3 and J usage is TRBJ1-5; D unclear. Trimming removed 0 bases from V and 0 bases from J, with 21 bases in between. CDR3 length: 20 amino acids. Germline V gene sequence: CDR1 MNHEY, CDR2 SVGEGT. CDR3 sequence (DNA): TGTGCCAGCAGTTACTCGCGGGCGGATCCCTCCACCTATAGCAATCAGCCCCAGCATTTT. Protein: CASSYSRADPSTYSNQPQHF.

The CDR3 loop reads CASSLGQLSGNTIYF. The CDR3 DNA sequence: TGCGCCAGCAGCTTGGGACAGCTCTCTGGAAACACCATATATTTT. The chain is built from TRBV5-1 and TRBJ1-3, with a weak D call TRBD1 (5 bases). The CDR3 covers 15 residues. V was trimmed by 0 bases and J by 0 bases, leaving 7 bases between them. In germline, CDR1 is SGHRS, CDR2 YFSETQ.

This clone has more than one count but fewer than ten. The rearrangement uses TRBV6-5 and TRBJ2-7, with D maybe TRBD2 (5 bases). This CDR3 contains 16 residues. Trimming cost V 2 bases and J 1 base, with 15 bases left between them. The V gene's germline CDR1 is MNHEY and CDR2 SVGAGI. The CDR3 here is CASSYRGFGVSYEQYF. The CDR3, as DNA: TGTGCCAGCAGTTACCGAGGGTTCGGGGTATCCTACGAGCAGTACTTC.